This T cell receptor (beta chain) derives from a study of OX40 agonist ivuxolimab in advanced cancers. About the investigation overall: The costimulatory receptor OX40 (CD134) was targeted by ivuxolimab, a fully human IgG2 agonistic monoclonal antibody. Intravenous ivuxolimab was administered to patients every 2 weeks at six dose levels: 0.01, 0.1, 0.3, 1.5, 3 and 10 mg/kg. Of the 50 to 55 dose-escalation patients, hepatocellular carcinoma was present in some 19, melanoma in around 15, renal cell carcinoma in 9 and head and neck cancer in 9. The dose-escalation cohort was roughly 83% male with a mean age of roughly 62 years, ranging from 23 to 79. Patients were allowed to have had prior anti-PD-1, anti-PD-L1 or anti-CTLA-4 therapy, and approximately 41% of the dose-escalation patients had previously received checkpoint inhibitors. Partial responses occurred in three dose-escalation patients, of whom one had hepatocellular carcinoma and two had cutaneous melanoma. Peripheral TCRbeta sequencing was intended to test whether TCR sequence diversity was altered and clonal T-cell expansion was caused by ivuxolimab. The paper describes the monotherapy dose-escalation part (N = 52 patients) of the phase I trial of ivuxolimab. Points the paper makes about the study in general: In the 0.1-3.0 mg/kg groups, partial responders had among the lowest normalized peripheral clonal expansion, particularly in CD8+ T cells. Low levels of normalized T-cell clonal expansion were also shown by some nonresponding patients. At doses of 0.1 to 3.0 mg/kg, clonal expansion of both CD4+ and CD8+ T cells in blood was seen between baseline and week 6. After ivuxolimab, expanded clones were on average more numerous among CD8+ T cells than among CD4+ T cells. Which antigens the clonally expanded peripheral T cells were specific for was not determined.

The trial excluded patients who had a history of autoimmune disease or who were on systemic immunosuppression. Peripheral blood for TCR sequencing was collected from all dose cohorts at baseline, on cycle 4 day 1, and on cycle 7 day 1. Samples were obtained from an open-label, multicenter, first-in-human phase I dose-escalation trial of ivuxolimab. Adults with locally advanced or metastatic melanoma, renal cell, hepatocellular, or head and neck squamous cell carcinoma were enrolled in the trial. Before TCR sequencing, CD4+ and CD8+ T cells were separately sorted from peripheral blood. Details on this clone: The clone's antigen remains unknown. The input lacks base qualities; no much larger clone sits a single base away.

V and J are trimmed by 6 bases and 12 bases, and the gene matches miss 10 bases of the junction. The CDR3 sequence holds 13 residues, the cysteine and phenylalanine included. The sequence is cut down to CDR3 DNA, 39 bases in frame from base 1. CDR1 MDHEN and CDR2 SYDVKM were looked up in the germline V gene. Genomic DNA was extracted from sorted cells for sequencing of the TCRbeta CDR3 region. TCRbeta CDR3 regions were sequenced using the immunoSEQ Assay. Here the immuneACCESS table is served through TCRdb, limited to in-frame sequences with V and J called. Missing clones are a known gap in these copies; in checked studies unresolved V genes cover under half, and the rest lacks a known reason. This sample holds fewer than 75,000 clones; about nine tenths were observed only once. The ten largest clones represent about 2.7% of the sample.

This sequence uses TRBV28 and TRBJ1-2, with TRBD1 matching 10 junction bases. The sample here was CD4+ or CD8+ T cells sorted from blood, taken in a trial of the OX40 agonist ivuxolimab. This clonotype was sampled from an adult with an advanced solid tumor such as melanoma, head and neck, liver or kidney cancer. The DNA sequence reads TGTGCCAGCAGGTACCGGGACAGGGGAGGGGACACCTTC. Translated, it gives CASRYRDRGGDTF.